The next 10 T cell receptor beta chains were all read from a single sample in a study of OX40 agonist ivuxolimab in advanced cancers. Using immunoSEQ multiplex PCR, the repertoire was profiled, and TCRdb retains in-frame clones only, with some absent. The sample records fewer than 70,000 clones, roughly nine tenths being singletons. Sample: CD4+ or CD8+ T cells sorted from blood, taken in a trial of the OX40 agonist ivuxolimab. All receptors derive from an adult with an advanced solid tumor such as melanoma, head and neck, liver or kidney cancer.

The V call is TRBV14, the J call TRBJ1-3; the D is unclear. CDR1 SGHDN and CDR2 FVKESK come from the germline V gene. The length of the CDR3 is 15 residues. The V end lost 2 bases, the J end lost 4 bases, and 12 bases lay between the germline ends. The CDR3 DNA reads as TGTGCCAGCAGCCAACTAGGACTACTCGGAAACACCATATATTTT. Translation: CASSQLGLLGNTIYF.

This rearrangement joins TRBV11-2 to TRBJ2-1, with D unresolved. This CDR3 is 18 amino acids long. Germline CDR1 reads SGHAT; CDR2 reads FQNNGV. The ends were cut back, 1 base at V and 4 bases at J, with 20 bases in the middle. The chain's CDR3 is CASSLGPIAQGRYNEQFF. The CDR3 DNA reads TGTGCCAGCAGCTTAGGACCGATCGCGCAAGGGCGATACAATGAGCAGTTCTTC. The complete variable domain, with remaining parts taken from reference TRBV11-2 and TRBJ2-1, reads EAGVAQSPRYKIIEKRQSVAFWCNPISGHATLYWYQQILGQGPKLLIQFQNNGVVDDSQLPKDRFSAERLKGVDSTLKIQPAKLEDSAVYLCASSLGPIAQGRYNEQFFGPGTRLTVL.

This clone is a singleton in its sample. This chain connects TRBV19 to TRBJ1-4, with 11 nucleotides matching TRBD1. Germline assignment: CDR1 LNHDA and CDR2 SQIVND (reference sequence). Trimming removed 8 bases from V and 4 bases from J; junction bases left unmatched: 6. The CDR3 length is 15 residues. This CDR3 reads CASRTGGAFNEKLFF. Written as DNA, the CDR3 is TGTGCCAGTCGGACAGGGGGCGCGTTTAATGAAAAACTGTTTTTT.

This clone occurred a few times. The chain employs TRBV4-1 and TRBJ1-1; no clear D gene. V dropped 0 bases and J dropped 11 bases, with 13 bases sitting between them. The CDR3 has 13 residues. Germline lookup yields CDR1 MGHRA and CDR2 YSYEKL. The CDR3 sequence: CASSQDQNVRAFF. As DNA, the CDR3 is TGCGCCAGCAGCCAAGATCAGAACGTCAGGGCTTTCTTT.

The V gene is TRBV10-3, the J gene TRBJ2-3, with 10 bases that match TRBD1. Germline V gives CDR1 ENHRY, CDR2 SYGVKD. CDR3 length: 13 residues. V lost 8 bases to trimming and J lost 1 base; unmatched junction nucleotides: 0. As DNA, the CDR3 is TGTGCCATCGGGACAGGGGGCACAGATACGCAGTATTTT. Its protein is CAIGTGGTDTQYF.

To note about this clone: Additional DNA sequences in this sample encode the identical CDR3. CDR3 sequence reads: CASSYSPDTQYF. CDR3 in DNA: TGTGCCAGCAGTTACTCGCCGGATACGCAGTATTTT. The chain recombines TRBV6-5 with TRBJ2-3; D not resolved. This CDR3 region has 12 residues. The germline V and J ends were trimmed by 0 bases and 6 bases, with 4 bases remaining between them. Germline loops: CDR1 MNHEY, CDR2 SVGAGI.

The chain uses TRBV18 and TRBJ1-2; TRBD1 might be the D (5 bases). This CDR3 is 14 amino acids long. Germline CDR1 KGHSH, CDR2 LQKENI. With 6 bases removed from V and 6 bases from J, the gap between germline ends came to 17 bases. Written as DNA, the CDR3 is TGTGCCAGCTCGCGGAGCAGGGAAGGTGATGGCTACACCTTC. It is translated as CASSRSREGDGYTF.

A remark on this clone: Other DNA sequences in the sample encode the same CDR3. The V call is TRBV7-9, the J call TRBJ2-3; no clear D. Between the trimmed V and J ends, which lost 1 base and 0 bases, there was a span of 8 bases. This CDR3 has 15 amino acids. Germline CDR1 is SEHNR and CDR2 is FQNEAQ (reference sequence). The DNA for the CDR3 is TGTGCCAGCAGCTTAGAAGGTGACAGCACAGATACGCAGTATTTT. This sequence encodes CASSLEGDSTDTQYF.

The V gene is TRBV28, the J gene TRBJ1-5; 8 bases align to TRBD1. The germline gives CDR1 MDHEN, CDR2 SYDVKM. The junction had 5 bases not matched to a gene; V was cut back by 5 bases and J by 2 bases. The length of the CDR3 is 15 residues. In nucleotides, the CDR3 is TGTGCCAGCAGTAGGACAGGGCTTGGCAATCAGCCCCAGCATTTT. This sequence encodes CASSRTGLGNQPQHF.

The chain joins TRBV28 to TRBJ1-3; TRBD1 aligns across 10 bases. This CDR3 contains 15 residues. Trimming at V came to 4 bases and at J to 2 bases, leaving 2 bases not matched to a gene. From germline, CDR1 is MDHEN and CDR2 SYDVKM. Here the CDR3 DNA reads TGTGCCAGCAGTTGGGGACAGGGGACTGGAAACACCATATATTTT. This gives the protein CASSWGQGTGNTIYF.